A selection of T cell receptor beta chains follows, all from one sample in a study of stem cell transplantation in POMP-related autoinflammatory disease. Assay used: immunoSEQ multiplex PCR; TCRdb lists only in-frame clones, some missing. The data hold 33,000 or so clones, with 80% to 90% observed a single time. Sample: CD4+ T cells from PBMCs, taken before stem cell transplantation. The receptors were sampled from a human donor with POMP-related autoinflammation and immune dysregulation (PRAID). Each CDR3 is given with its conserved first and last residue. The D gene is left open where the match is weak. The size entry is marked missing in some rows and otherwise reads once, few, many or a size class.

j_call	clone_size	d_call	v_call	cdr3_aa	cdr3_nt
TRBJ1-6	.	.	TRBV30	CAWRTRASPLHF	TGTGCCTGGAGAACAAGGGCTTCACCCCTCCACTTT
TRBJ1-1	.	.	TRBV30	CAWSWSFGTEAFF	TGTGCCTGGAGTTGGTCCTTCGGGACTGAAGCTTTCTTT
TRBJ1-5	.	.	TRBV6-1	CASCDRSHQPQHF	TGTGCCAGCTGTGACAGGTCGCATCAGCCCCAGCATTTT
TRBJ1-5	few	.	TRBV7-2	CASSLMQGNQPQHF	TGTGCCAGCAGCTTAATGCAGGGGAACCAGCCCCAGCATTTT
TRBJ2-7	.	.	TRBV5-6	CASSSRLVYEQYF	TGTGCCAGCAGCTCCAGACTAGTCTACGAGCAGTACTTC
TRBJ2-1	.	.	TRBV18	CASSPARGEEQFF	TGTGCCAGCTCACCAGCCAGGGGTGAGGAACAGTTCTTC
TRBJ2-7	.	.	TRBV28	CASGSQGPEQYF	TGTGCCAGCGGTTCCCAGGGACCCGAGCAGTACTTC
TRBJ1-1	once	.	TRBV2	CARGSGQVGEAFF	TGTGCCCGGGGGTCGGGGCAAGTCGGTGAAGCTTTCTTT
TRBJ1-1	.	.	TRBV7-3	CASSQTVTGTEAFF	TGTGCCAGCAGTCAGACAGTCACGGGGACTGAAGCTTTCTTT
TRBJ2-7	.	.	TRBV29-1	CSVLRGGEDYEQYF	TGCAGCGTACTAAGGGGGGGGGAGGACTACGAGCAGTACTTC